Shown below are 30 T cell receptor beta chains from a single sample sequenced in a study of T cell responses to AZD1222 COVID-19 vaccine. Data came from immunoSEQ multiplex PCR; TCRdb stores just in-frame clones and leaves some out. This table has about 120,000 clones, about 87% appearing once. Sequencing used peripheral blood, obtained on day 0 of AZD1222 vaccination. All receptors come from an adult in good health.

CDR3: CASRPLTGTGTEAFF. CDR3 bases: TGTGCCAGTAGACCTTTAACAGGAACCGGGACTGAAGCTTTCTTT. The genes are TRBV19 and TRBJ1-1, with D perhaps matching TRBD1 (5 bases). Trimming removed 6 bases at V and 5 bases at J, with 19 bases between. The germline CDR1 and CDR2 sequences are LNHDA and SQIVND (reference sequence). This CDR3 region has 15 residues.

The chain uses TRBV2 and TRBJ1-1; the D gene is possibly TRBD1 (5 bases). The germline CDR1 and CDR2 sequences are SNHLY and FYNNEI. Trimming shortened V by 7 bases and J by 10 bases, and 19 bases separated the two germline ends. CDR3 length: 13 amino acids. The CDR3 DNA reads TGTGCCAGCAATGATCAATGGGGACCGGGAGCTTTCTTT. Translation: CASNDQWGPGAFF.

CDR3 protein: CASSSYLNEQFF. DNA for the CDR3: TGTGCCAGTAGTTCGTATCTCAATGAGCAGTTCTTC. This chain uses TRBV19 with TRBJ2-1; D is ambiguous. Trimming left V 5 bases short and J 6 bases short, with 8 bases between. From germline, CDR1 is LNHDA and CDR2 SQIVND (reference sequence). This CDR3 is 12 amino acids long.

This clone was recorded a few times. V usage is TRBV19 and J usage is TRBJ1-2; D might be TRBD1 (5 bases). The CDR3 runs to 14 residues. Looked up from germline, CDR1 is LNHDA and CDR2 is SQIVND (reference sequence). Trimming pared 7 bases from V and 4 bases from J, leaving 16 bases between. The CDR3 region has the DNA TGTGCCAGTACAGCCGGGACCGCTTTCTATGGCTACACCTTC. This encodes CASTAGTAFYGYTF.

This rearrangement joins TRBV9 to TRBJ2-7; D is possibly TRBD2 (7 bases). Trimming cost V 4 bases and J 7 bases, with 18 bases left between them. This CDR3 contains 14 residues. In germline, CDR1 is SGDLS, CDR2 YYNGEE. DNA for the CDR3: TGTGCCAGCAGCCCTCGGGGGGCCGCGGGGGAGCAGTACTTC. Amino acids: CASSPRGAAGEQYF.

The chain employs TRBV6-5 and TRBJ1-2; no definite D call. Looked up from germline, CDR1 is MNHEY and CDR2 is SVGAGI. The CDR3 has 10 amino acids. Trimming removed 10 bases from V and 7 bases from J, with 10 bases in between. CDR3 amino acids: CATRGSGYTF. As DNA, the CDR3 is TGTGCCACCCGAGGGAGTGGCTACACCTTC.

The chain links TRBV7-8 to TRBJ2-5, with TRBD2 as a possible D gene (5 bases). This CDR3 spans 14 amino acids. The V gene's germline CDR1 is SGHVS and CDR2 FQNEAQ. The germline V and J ends were trimmed by 5 bases and 0 bases, with 10 bases remaining between them. The CDR3, as DNA: TGTGCCAGCAGCCTAGGACTGTACCAAGAGACCCAGTACTTC. Translating it yields CASSLGLYQETQYF.

The genes are TRBV3-1 (or the pseudogene TRBV3-2) and TRBJ1-2, with a weak D call TRBD1 (5 bases). V was cut by 2 bases and J by 8 bases, with 15 bases left in between. Germline lookup yields CDR1 LGHDT and CDR2 YNNKEL (reference sequence). This CDR3 has 14 residues. DNA of the CDR3: TGTGCCAGCAGCCAATCGGCGGGGCCGCGGGGCTACACCTTC. Its protein is CASSQSAGPRGYTF.

This chain connects TRBV2 to TRBJ2-7; D is undetermined. CDR1 is SNHLY and CDR2 is FYNNEI in the germline V gene. The CDR3 contains 13 residues. Trimming took 5 bases from V and 0 from J, leaving 8 bases between them. This CDR3 reads CASSPQVSYEQYF. The CDR3 nucleotides are TGTGCCAGCAGTCCTCAGGTCTCCTACGAGCAGTACTTC.

The chain recombines TRBV11-2 with TRBJ1-5, with TRBD1 identical over 7 bases. After removal of 2 bases from V and 4 bases from J, the junction contained 2 bases not matched to a gene. The CDR3 contains 14 residues. The germline CDR1 and CDR2 sequences are SGHAT and FQNNGV. This chain's CDR3 is CASSLRGPNQPQHF. The CDR3 region has the DNA TGTGCCAGCAGCTTAAGGGGGCCAAATCAGCCCCAGCATTTT.

This clone was recorded only once. V gene TRBV5-1 combines with J gene TRBJ2-7; 11 bases are shared with TRBD1. The CDR3 consists of 14 residues. The V segment lost 6 bases and the J segment 5 bases; nucleotides outside the gene matches: 7. CDR1 and CDR2 (germline): SGHRS, YFSETQ. The CDR3 region is CASKGQGEVHEQYF. CDR3 nucleotide sequence: TGCGCCAGCAAGGGACAGGGGGAGGTCCACGAGCAGTACTTC.

This chain uses TRBV5-1 with TRBJ1-1, with a tentative D call TRBD1 (5 bases). Germline V gives CDR1 SGHRS, CDR2 YFSETQ. The CDR3 is 15 amino acids. V was shortened by 0 bases and J by 0 bases, with 9 bases between the two germline ends. The CDR3 nucleotides read TGCGCCAGCAGCTTGGTGGAGGGGATGAACACTGAAGCTTTCTTT. This translates into CASSLVEGMNTEAFF.

The CDR3 coding sequence is TGCGCCAGCAGCCAAGACGGGCGAAGTTTCTCTGGAAACACCATATATTTT. It is translated as CASSQDGRSFSGNTIYF. This chain connects TRBV4-3 to TRBJ1-3; D remains unclear. V dropped 0 bases and J dropped 0 bases, with 12 bases sitting between them. The CDR3 is 17 amino acids. Germline CDR1 and CDR2: LGHNA and YSLEER.

This chain uses TRBV7-9 with TRBJ1-5; D not resolved. Looked up from germline, CDR1 is SEHNR and CDR2 is FQNEAQ (reference sequence). This CDR3 has 12 amino acids. The V end was cut by 5 bases, the J end by 6 bases, with 8 bases between. CDR3 DNA: TGTGCCAGCAGCGTAGGTTTTCAGCCCCAGCATTTT. It specifies CASSVGFQPQHF.

The rearrangement uses TRBV15 and TRBJ2-2; D is unclear. The germline CDR1 and CDR2 sequences are LNHNV and YYDKDF (reference sequence). V was trimmed by 0 bases and J by 3 bases, leaving 5 bases between them. The CDR3 runs 14 residues. The CDR3 loop reads CATSREGYTGELFF. The CDR3 DNA is TGTGCCACCAGCAGAGAGGGGTACACCGGGGAGCTGTTTTTT.

The chain has TRBV30 and TRBJ1-2; TRBD1 is a possible D gene (5 bases). With 6 bases removed from V and 4 bases from J, the gap between germline ends came to 12 bases. This CDR3 is built from 12 residues. The V gene's germline CDR1 is GTSNPN and CDR2 SVGIG (reference sequence). CDR3 DNA: TGTGCCTGCCGTCGGGGGAGCTATGGCTACACCTTC. Encoded protein: CACRRGSYGYTF.

The rearrangement joins TRBV10-2 to TRBJ1-1; D unclear. This CDR3 region has 13 residues. Germline V gene data show CDR1 as WSHSY and CDR2 as SAAADI. The V end was cut by 2 bases, the J end by 4 bases, with 8 bases between. CDR3 bases: TGCGCCAGCAGTGAGAACCCCGGCACTGAAGCTTTCTTT. This sequence encodes CASSENPGTEAFF.

Only one count was recorded for this clone. This sequence joins TRBV5-8 and TRBJ2-5, with 9 bases aligning to TRBD1. CDR1 is SGHTS and CDR2 is YDEGEE in the germline V gene. This CDR3 has 20 amino acids. J was trimmed by 1 base and V by 4 bases; bases with no gene match: 20. CDR3 amino acids: CASSALWDRERPVVQETQYF. DNA of the CDR3: TGTGCCAGCAGCGCCCTATGGGACAGGGAGCGCCCAGTAGTCCAAGAGACCCAGTACTTC.

J is TRBJ2-3 and V is TRBV5-1; 8 bases are a match to TRBD2. This CDR3 has 15 residues. The V segment lost 4 bases and the J segment 5 bases; nucleotides outside the gene matches: 9. The germline CDR1 and CDR2 sequences are SGHRS and YFSETQ. The CDR3, as DNA: TGCGCCAGCAGCCCAAGCGGGACTAGGGGAGATACGCAGTATTTT. This sequence encodes CASSPSGTRGDTQYF.

A single count supports this clone. The V call is TRBV7-8, the J call TRBJ1-2; tentatively, D is TRBD1 (6 bases). CDR1 SGHVS and CDR2 FQNEAQ come from the germline V gene. The CDR3 loop spans 13 amino acids. Trimming stripped 5 bases from V and 7 bases from J, with 14 bases between. The CDR3 coding sequence is TGTGCCAGCAGCCCCCAGGGGCCGTCTGGCTACACCTTC. Its protein is CASSPQGPSGYTF.

J is TRBJ1-4 and V is TRBV10-2; D remains unclear. Trimming cost V 3 bases and J 8 bases, with 19 bases left between them. The CDR3 extends over 16 amino acids. The germline V gene has CDR1 WSHSY and CDR2 SAAADI. CDR3 loop: CASSDPLKRSLEKLFF. The CDR3 DNA is TGCGCCAGCAGTGACCCTTTGAAGCGGAGCTTAGAAAAACTGTTTTTT.

The rearrangement links TRBV4-1 to TRBJ2-7, with D possibly TRBD2 on 5 matching bases. Germline V gene lookup returns CDR1 MGHRA and CDR2 YSYEKL. The length of the CDR3 is 13 residues. With 3 bases removed from V and 7 bases from J, the gap between germline ends came to 13 bases. The CDR3 nucleotides are TGCGCCAGCAGCCAGGCCCCAGAGGGAGAGCAGTACTTC. It codes for CASSQAPEGEQYF.

This sequence joins TRBV27 and TRBJ1-4; the D gene is possibly TRBD1 (6 bases). This CDR3 region has 17 residues. Germline CDR1 MNHEY, CDR2 SMNVEV (reference sequence). Trimming removed 5 bases at V and 4 bases at J, with 20 bases between. This CDR3 is CASSTADFRGYNEKLFF. The CDR3 region has the DNA TGTGCCAGCAGTACGGCGGATTTCAGGGGTTATAATGAAAAACTGTTTTTT.

The chain is built from TRBV5-4 and TRBJ2-2, with D uncertain. V shed 4 bases and J shed 5 bases, with 12 bases lying between them. The germline V gene encodes CDR1 SGHNT and CDR2 YYREEE (reference sequence). CDR3 length: 14 residues. CDR3 DNA: TGTGCCAGCAGCCCCGCCGTTGGGACCGGGGAGCTGTTTTTT. This codes for CASSPAVGTGELFF.

This chain joins TRBV6-1 and TRBJ1-2; no firm D call. From germline, CDR1 is MNHNS and CDR2 SASEGT. Trimming removed 1 base from V and 5 bases from J, with 2 bases in between. The CDR3 covers 11 residues. The CDR3 DNA follows: TGTGCCAGCAGTGAAGGGTATGGCTACACCTTC. This codes for CASSEGYGYTF.

The rearrangement uses TRBV13 and TRBJ2-7; 9 nucleotides match TRBD2. The V and J ends lost 5 bases and 0 bases, in that order; junction bases with no gene match: 5. The germline CDR1 and CDR2 sequences are PRHDT and FYEKMQ (reference sequence). This CDR3 is 15 amino acids long. The CDR3 sequence is CASSISGGASYEQYF. For the CDR3, the DNA is TGTGCCAGCAGCATTAGCGGGGGAGCCTCCTACGAGCAGTACTTC.

The rearrangement joins TRBV7-8 to TRBJ2-3; perhaps TRBD2 as D (6 bases). The germline V and J ends were trimmed by 5 bases and 2 bases, with 17 bases remaining between them. CDR3 length: 16 residues. CDR1 is SGHVS, CDR2 FQNEAQ, per germline. The CDR3 loop reads CASSTPAGYNTDTQYF. Written as DNA, the CDR3 is TGTGCCAGCAGCACCCCAGCGGGTTATAACACAGATACGCAGTATTTT.

This chain connects TRBV9 to TRBJ2-7; a possible D gene is TRBD2 (5 bases). This CDR3 contains 15 residues. Germline values: CDR1 SGDLS, CDR2 YYNGEE. Trimming pared 3 bases from V and 1 base from J, leaving 14 bases between. The CDR3 reads CASSARASGSYEQYF. CDR3 bases: TGTGCCAGCAGCGCTCGGGCCTCGGGATCCTACGAGCAGTACTTC.

The CDR3, as DNA: TGTGCCAGCAGCCGGACCGGAGTGATCACTGAAGCTTTCTTT. The encoded protein is CASSRTGVITEAFF. The chain has TRBV6-2 or TRBV6-3 and TRBJ1-1; D not certain. V lost 6 bases, J lost 4 bases, and 15 bases lay in between. The CDR3 is made up of 14 amino acids. CDR1 is MNHEY, CDR2 SVGEGT, per germline.

The chain has TRBV7-8 and TRBJ1-1; D unclear. The CDR3 is made up of 15 amino acids. Deletions cut 1 base from V and 2 bases from J, with 11 bases between. CDR1 and CDR2 from the germline V gene are SGHVS and FQNEAQ. This chain's CDR3 is CASSLVASGNTEAFF. The CDR3 nucleotides are TGTGCCAGCAGCTTAGTGGCATCAGGTAACACTGAAGCTTTCTTT.